These 29 T cell receptor beta chains were all obtained from the same sample, sequenced in a study of cytomegalovirus exposure and HLA in healthy donors. Profiled with immunoSEQ multiplex PCR; TCRdb holds only in-frame clones, not every one. The table has more than 300,000 clones, approximately 90% seen once. The sequencing sample was made of PBMCs. The receptors shown here come from a woman in her late teens or twenties in good health and CMV-seronegative.

The chain employs TRBV5-1 and TRBJ2-1; possible D gene TRBD2, 5 bases. The germline V gene encodes CDR1 SGHRS and CDR2 YFSETQ. The CDR3 loop spans 13 amino acids. V was shortened by 3 bases and J by 7 bases, with 11 bases between the two germline ends. DNA for the CDR3: TGCGCCAGCAGCTATACGACGGGGAATGAGCAGTTCTTC. Translated, it gives CASSYTTGNEQFF.

This clone was observed once. This chain joins TRBV29-1 and TRBJ1-1, with a possible D match to TRBD1 (6 bases). V shed 5 bases and J shed 11 bases, with 15 bases lying between them. Germline CDR1 reads SQVTM; CDR2 reads ANQGSEA. This CDR3 comprises 11 residues. The CDR3 here is CSVPGGAVAFF. CDR3 sequence (DNA): TGCAGCGTTCCTGGGGGGGCGGTGGCTTTCTTT.

The J gene is TRBJ2-3, the V gene TRBV10-3; 7 bases align to TRBD2. The CDR3 sequence is 17 residues long. Trimming cost V 0 bases and J 3 bases; bases outside gene matches: 9. The germline CDR1 and CDR2 sequences are ENHRY and SYGVKD. The CDR3 here is CAISESLAGVGTDTQYF. In nucleotides, the CDR3 is TGTGCCATCAGTGAGTCGTTGGCGGGAGTTGGGACAGATACGCAGTATTTT.

V is TRBV25-1 and J is TRBJ2-1; the match to TRBD2 covers 15 bases. The CDR3 runs to 17 residues. The V gene end was trimmed by 10 bases and the J gene end by 4 bases; junction bases not matched to a gene: 11. CDR1 and CDR2 (germline): MGHDK, SYGVNS. The CDR3 here is CATQGLAGGAGYNEQFF. The CDR3 coding sequence is TGTGCCACCCAGGGACTAGCGGGAGGTGCGGGGTACAATGAGCAGTTCTTC.

This chain links TRBV11-1 with TRBJ1-1; possibly TRBD1 for D (6 bases). The length of the CDR3 is 13 residues. Germline CDR1 and CDR2: SGHAT and FQDESV (reference sequence). Trimming removed 1 base at V and 4 bases at J, with 7 bases between. CDR3 region: CASSLEGVTEAFF. The CDR3 DNA reads as TGTGCCAGCAGCTTAGAGGGGGTCACTGAAGCTTTCTTT.

The chain carries TRBV5-1 and TRBJ1-5; a weak D match, TRBD1 (6 bases). The CDR3 runs 14 residues. Trimming left V 4 bases short and J 3 bases short, with 11 bases between. In germline, CDR1 is SGHRS, CDR2 YFSETQ. The CDR3 sequence: CASSPDRPNQPQHF. Written as DNA, the CDR3 is TGCGCCAGCAGCCCGGACAGACCCAATCAGCCCCAGCATTTT.

Only a few counts were recorded for this clone. The chain carries TRBV7-9 and TRBJ2-7; tentative D call: TRBD1 (6 bases). Trimming removed 6 bases from V and 3 bases from J, with 15 bases in between. The CDR3 spans 14 residues. Germline CDR1 and CDR2: SEHNR and FQNEAQ (reference sequence). Written as DNA, the CDR3 is TGTGCCAGCAGGGCCCGGGACACTTACTACGAGCAGTACTTC. It translates to CASRARDTYYEQYF.

The chain joins TRBV5-5 to TRBJ2-2, with D possibly TRBD1 on 6 matching bases. V lost 0 bases, J lost 2 bases, and 14 bases lay in between. Germline V gene data show CDR1 as SGHKS and CDR2 as YYEKEE (reference sequence). The CDR3 runs 17 residues. CDR3 loop: CASSLAPDRANTGELFF. DNA of the CDR3: TGTGCCAGCAGCTTGGCTCCGGACAGAGCTAACACCGGGGAGCTGTTTTTT.

This clone has just one count. The chain joins TRBV29-1 to TRBJ2-6; D remains ambiguous. Germline V gene data show CDR1 as SQVTM and CDR2 as ANQGSEA. The CDR3 is made up of 13 amino acids. Trimming removed 5 bases from V and 4 bases from J, with 9 bases in between. The CDR3, as DNA: TGCAGCGTTCGAACTATGGGGGCCAACGTCCTGACTTTC. Its protein product is CSVRTMGANVLTF.

CDR3 loop: CASSRTSGSIYNEQFF. The CDR3 DNA is TGTGCCAGCAGCCGGACTAGCGGGAGTATCTACAATGAGCAGTTCTTC. V usage is TRBV11-3 and J usage is TRBJ2-1, with 13 bases that match TRBD2. Germline CDR1 is SGHNT and CDR2 is YENEEA. CDR3 size: 16 residues. The trim removed 5 bases at V and 3 bases at J, leaving 4 bases unmatched. Full variable domain (outside the CDR3, taken from reference TRBV11-3 and TRBJ2-1): EAGVVQSPRYKIIEKKQPVAFWCNPISGHNTLYWYLQNLGQGPELLIRYENEEAVDDSQLPKDRFSAERLKGVDSTLKIQPAELGDSAVYLCASSRTSGSIYNEQFFGPGTRLTVL.

V is TRBV28 and J is TRBJ1-2, with 7 bases aligning to TRBD1. Losses at the gene ends were 6 bases for V and 6 bases for J; bases not matched to a gene: 13. The CDR3 extends over 15 amino acids. Germline CDR1 reads MDHEN; CDR2 reads SYDVKM. CDR3 loop: CASSVIVGQAHGYTF. The CDR3 DNA reads TGTGCCAGCAGCGTCATAGTTGGACAGGCCCATGGCTACACCTTC.

This clone was seen a handful of times. V usage is TRBV2 and J usage is TRBJ1-2; tentatively, D is TRBD1 (5 bases). Trimming cost V 8 bases and J 8 bases, with 18 bases left between them. Looked up from germline, CDR1 is SNHLY and CDR2 is FYNNEI. The CDR3 consists of 13 residues. CDR3 residues: CASPDNLSPGYTF. CDR3 nucleotides: TGTGCCAGCCCGGACAATCTTTCTCCGGGCTACACCTTC.

The chain combines TRBV7-3 with TRBJ2-3; D might be TRBD1 (5 bases). Germline V lookup: CDR1 SGHTA, CDR2 FQGTGA. This CDR3 region has 14 residues. Trimming took off 2 bases at V and 4 bases at J, with 10 bases between the two ends. The CDR3 region has the DNA TGTGCCAGCAGCTTAGCTCAGGGCGCAGATACGCAGTATTTT. It encodes CASSLAQGADTQYF.

This clone showed up just once. This rearrangement joins TRBV28 to TRBJ2-4, with D perhaps TRBD2 (6 bases). The CDR3 length is 15 residues. Germline V gene data show CDR1 as MDHEN and CDR2 as SYDVKM. Trimming removed 5 bases from V and 8 bases from J, with 19 bases in between. The CDR3, as DNA: TGTGCCAGCAGTGGCGGAGGCACCTCGGGGGACATTCAGTACTTC. It yields the protein CASSGGGTSGDIQYF.

The chain uses TRBV2 and TRBJ1-2; D unclear. This CDR3 has 9 amino acids. The germline V gene encodes CDR1 SNHLY and CDR2 FYNNEI. Trimming took 10 bases from V and 12 from J, leaving 12 bases between them. This CDR3 is CAIQVSNTF. CDR3 nucleotides: TGTGCCATCCAGGTTTCGAACACCTTC.

This chain uses TRBV28 with TRBJ2-1, with D possibly matching TRBD1 (6 bases). Trimming left V 1 base short and J 6 bases short, with 10 bases between. The CDR3 runs 14 residues. Germline-derived CDR1 and CDR2 are MDHEN and SYDVKM. CDR3 nucleotides: TGTGCCAGCAGTTTATACCCAGGGGTCAATGAGCAGTTCTTC. Residues: CASSLYPGVNEQFF.

The chain has TRBV4-1 and TRBJ1-1; D gene uncertain. V was trimmed by 7 bases and J by 1 base, leaving 13 bases between them. Germline CDR1 reads MGHRA; CDR2 reads YSYEKL. This CDR3 has 14 residues. The CDR3 sequence: CASNFQVTNTEAFF. In DNA, the CDR3 is TGCGCCAGCAATTTTCAGGTTACGAACACTGAAGCTTTCTTT.

This clone appeared a single time. This rearrangement joins TRBV7-2 to TRBJ2-3; D gene unclear. The V end was cut by 5 bases, the J end by 4 bases, with 10 bases between. The CDR3 extends over 13 amino acids. The germline CDR1 and CDR2 sequences are SGHTA and FQGNSA. CDR3 DNA: TGTGCCAGCAGCCCTAGGTCGCCAGATACGCAGTATTTT. Translation: CASSPRSPDTQYF.

The chain joins TRBV4-2 to TRBJ2-7; 10 bases map to TRBD2. This CDR3 comprises 16 residues. Germline lookup yields CDR1 LGHNA and CDR2 YNFKEQ. Trimming at V came to 0 bases and at J to 3 bases, leaving 5 bases not matched to a gene. CDR3 nucleotides: TGTGCCAGCAGCCAAGAGCCTAGCGGGAGTATCTACGAGCAGTACTTC. Translated, it gives CASSQEPSGSIYEQYF.

The chain has TRBV29-1 and TRBJ1-3; tentatively, D is TRBD1 (5 bases). From germline, CDR1 is SQVTM and CDR2 ANQGSEA. The V end was cut by 4 bases, the J end by 0 bases, with 16 bases between. CDR3 length: 16 amino acids. The CDR3 nucleotides are TGCAGCGTTGGGGAACTTGACAGTTCCTCTGGAAACACCATATATTTT. Amino acid sequence: CSVGELDSSSGNTIYF.

The V gene is TRBV5-1, the J gene TRBJ1-2, with D maybe TRBD1 (6 bases). This CDR3 spans 13 amino acids. Trimming removed 5 bases at V and 3 bases at J, with 11 bases between. Germline V gives CDR1 SGHRS, CDR2 YFSETQ. CDR3 loop: CASRRGKDYGYTF. CDR3 DNA sequence: TGCGCCAGCAGGAGGGGGAAAGACTATGGCTACACCTTC. Drawing the rest from reference TRBV5-1 and TRBJ1-2, the complete variable domain is KAGVTQTPRYLIKTRGQQVTLSCSPISGHRSVSWYQQTPGQGLQFLFEYFSETQRNKGNFPGRFSGRQFSNSRSEMNVSTLELGDSALYLCASRRGKDYGYTFGSGTRLTVV.

The chain links TRBV18 to TRBJ1-2; TRBD1 matches at 9 bases. Trimming cost V 6 bases and J 6 bases; bases outside gene matches: 8. Germline V CDR1 and CDR2: KGHSH, LQKENI. The CDR3 length is 14 residues. CDR3: CASSPGQGGDGYTF. The CDR3 DNA sequence: TGTGCCAGCTCCCCGGGACAGGGAGGGGATGGCTACACCTTC. The complete variable domain, with remaining parts taken from reference TRBV18 and TRBJ1-2, reads NAGVMQNPRHLVRRRGQEARLRCSPMKGHSHVYWYRQLPEEGLKFMVYLQKENIIDESGMPKERFSAEFPKEGPSILRIQQVVRGDSAAYFCASSPGQGGDGYTFGSGTRLTVV.

V gene TRBV5-4 combines with J gene TRBJ2-7; 8 positions match TRBD1. The CDR3 covers 15 residues. V lost 0 bases to trimming and J lost 2 bases; unmatched junction nucleotides: 4. Looked up from germline, CDR1 is SGHNT and CDR2 is YYREEE (reference sequence). In nucleotides, the CDR3 is TGTGCCAGCAGCTTGGCCCCGGACAGGGCCTACGAGCAGTACTTC. The encoded protein is CASSLAPDRAYEQYF.

This clone appeared a few times. This rearrangement joins TRBV19 to TRBJ2-4, with D uncertain. CDR3 size: 15 residues. Per the germline V gene, CDR1 is LNHDA and CDR2 is SQIVND (reference sequence). Trimming shortened V by 5 bases and J by 3 bases, and 14 bases separated the two germline ends. This CDR3 reads CASSSAHSGKNIQYF. CDR3 DNA sequence: TGTGCCAGTAGTTCTGCTCATAGTGGCAAAAACATTCAGTACTTC.

This chain links TRBV27 with TRBJ2-5, with a weak D call TRBD1 (5 bases). The V and J ends lost 2 bases and 1 base respectively, with 17 bases between them. The CDR3 totals 17 residues. Germline CDR1 and CDR2: MNHEY and SMNVEV (reference sequence). The CDR3 sequence is CASSLRGQSGIQETQYF. In DNA, the CDR3 is TGTGCCAGCAGTTTACGCGGACAATCCGGCATCCAAGAGACCCAGTACTTC.

This chain uses TRBV28 with TRBJ2-7, with 8 bases aligning to TRBD1. Germline CDR1 reads MDHEN; CDR2 reads SYDVKM. CDR3 length equals 16 residues. The V and J ends lost 5 bases and 3 bases, in that order; junction bases with no gene match: 12. The chain's CDR3 is CASSGMPWTGYYEQYF. CDR3 nucleotide sequence: TGTGCCAGCAGTGGAATGCCTTGGACAGGGTACTACGAGCAGTACTTC.

The chain combines TRBV15 with TRBJ2-7, with 7 bases matching TRBD1. V shed 0 bases and J 7 bases; nucleotides not matched to a gene: 6. Germline assignment: CDR1 LNHNV and CDR2 YYDKDF (reference sequence). The CDR3 has 14 residues. This CDR3 is CATSRERTGMEQYF. CDR3 bases: TGTGCCACCAGCAGAGAACGGACAGGTATGGAGCAGTACTTC.

The rearrangement uses TRBV5-4 and TRBJ1-2; D might be TRBD1 (5 bases). Germline CDR1 reads SGHNT; CDR2 reads YYREEE (reference sequence). With 2 bases removed from V and 7 bases from J, the gap between germline ends came to 15 bases. This CDR3 has 14 amino acids. The CDR3 region has the DNA TGTGCCAGCAGCTTCCTGCAGGGTGACGCTGGCTACACCTTC. It codes for CASSFLQGDAGYTF.

This chain connects TRBV10-1 to TRBJ2-7; no reliable D call. The CDR3 extends over 12 amino acids. In germline, CDR1 is WNHNN, CDR2 SYGVQD (reference sequence). Trimming took 8 bases from V and 0 from J, leaving 8 bases between them. This CDR3 is CASSASSYEQYF. The CDR3 DNA sequence: TGCGCCAGCTCCGCGAGCTCCTACGAGCAGTACTTC.